What follows are 8 T cell receptor beta chains derived from one specimen sequenced in a study of blood T cell repertoires in COVID-19. Data came from immunoSEQ multiplex PCR; TCRdb stores just in-frame clones and leaves some out. This table has approximately 70,000 clones, 88% appearing once. Source material: peripheral blood. All receptors derive from a woman between 65 and 79 years old with acute or convalescent COVID-19.

This clone has just a few counts. V is TRBV11-2 and J is TRBJ2-7; D is perhaps TRBD1 (6 bases). This CDR3 has 14 residues. V lost 5 bases and J 3 bases, leaving 14 bases between the germline ends. Germline loops: CDR1 SGHAT, CDR2 FQNNGV. This CDR3 reads CASSLWTEYYEQYF. In DNA, the CDR3 is TGTGCCAGCAGCCTCTGGACAGAATACTACGAGCAGTACTTC.

The table lists this clone with a few counts. The chain has TRBV5-1 and TRBJ2-7; 9 bases line up with TRBD2. This CDR3 has 15 amino acids. Per germline, CDR1 SGHRS and CDR2 YFSETQ. Trimming took 3 bases from V and 0 from J; bases not matched to a gene: 4. The CDR3 DNA is TGCGCCAGCAGCTGGTTAGCGGGAGACTCCTACGAGCAGTACTTC. Translating gives CASSWLAGDSYEQYF.

The chain employs TRBV14 and TRBJ2-5, with 10 bases matching TRBD2. Germline assignment: CDR1 SGHDN and CDR2 FVKESK. This CDR3 has 16 residues. With V trimmed by 1 base and J by 1 base, 3 bases remained unmatched. The CDR3 loop is CASSQGIAGGQETQYF. The CDR3 DNA sequence: TGTGCCAGCAGCCAAGGGATAGCGGGGGGCCAAGAGACCCAGTACTTC. Full variable domain (rest looked up from reference TRBV14 and TRBJ2-5): EAGVTQFPSHSVIEKGQTVTLRCDPISGHDNLYWYRRVMGKEIKFLLHFVKESKQDESGMPNNRFLAERTGGTYSTLKVQPAELEDSGVYFCASSQGIAGGQETQYFGPGTRLLVL.

The rearrangement links TRBV7-9 to TRBJ2-7; TRBD1 matches at 10 bases. Germline assignment: CDR1 SEHNR and CDR2 FQNEAQ (reference sequence). This CDR3 has 14 amino acids. Losses at the gene ends were 4 bases for V and 3 bases for J; bases not matched to a gene: 3. In DNA form, the CDR3 reads TGTGCCAGCAGCTCCCGGGACAGGGGCTACGAGCAGTACTTC. As protein: CASSSRDRGYEQYF.

The chain links TRBV6-5 to TRBJ1-1, with D perhaps TRBD1 (5 bases). Germline V gives CDR1 MNHEY, CDR2 SVGAGI. V shed 4 bases and J shed 6 bases, with 15 bases lying between them. This CDR3 is 14 amino acids long. The CDR3 DNA reads as TGTGCCAGCAGTTCGCTGGGACTCCGAGCTGAAGCTTTCTTT. It is translated as CASSSLGLRAEAFF.

The genes are TRBV28 and TRBJ1-1, with D possibly matching TRBD1 (5 bases). Germline values: CDR1 MDHEN, CDR2 SYDVKM. Trimming removed 2 bases at V and 6 bases at J, with 13 bases between. The CDR3 is 14 residues long. The CDR3 DNA reads as TGTGCCAGCAGTTTAGCGCAGGGAAGGGCTGAAGCTTTCTTT. It specifies CASSLAQGRAEAFF.

The chain has TRBV2 and TRBJ2-7; 13 nucleotides align to TRBD2. Per germline, CDR1 SNHLY and CDR2 FYNNEI. V shed 6 bases, J shed 11 bases, and the junction held 10 bases outside the gene matches. The CDR3 totals 14 residues. This chain's CDR3 is CASSSGTSGTHEYF. In DNA, the CDR3 is TGTGCCAGCAGCTCCGGGACTAGCGGGACCCACGAGTACTTC.

J is TRBJ2-1 and V is TRBV30, with 7 bases matching TRBD2. V lost 4 bases and J lost 2; bases outside the gene matches: 5. The V gene's germline CDR1 is GTSNPN and CDR2 SVGIG (reference sequence). The CDR3 is made up of 14 amino acids. The CDR3 DNA reads TGTGCCTGGATGGCTAGCGGAACCTACAATGAGCAGTTCTTC. This translates into CAWMASGTYNEQFF.